This T cell receptor beta chain was captured by sequencing in a study of blood T cell repertoires in COVID-19. Sequenced by immunoSEQ multiplex PCR; TCRdb stores in-frame clones only, minus some. Of 250,000 to 300,000 clones listed, about nine tenths are singletons. The sample taken for sequencing was PBMCs or T cells enriched from blood (not recorded which). The source of this sequence is a human donor in a cohort exposed to, infected with or recovered from COVID-19 (not recorded which). The donor label of this sample is uncertain.

The DNA for the CDR3 is TGTGCCAGCAGCTTAACTCGGGGGGCCAAAAACATTCAGTACTTC. Its translation: CASSLTRGAKNIQYF. The V and J genes are TRBV7-9 and TRBJ2-4; D possibly corresponds to TRBD2 (6 bases). CDR1 is SEHNR and CDR2 is FQNEAQ in the germline V gene (reference sequence). Trimming removed 2 bases at V and 1 base at J, with 9 bases between. This CDR3 is built from 15 residues.